This TCR beta chain appears in the sequencing data of a study of blood T cells in healthy people across ages. Study-wide background: For every two T cells, template switching captured about one barcoded beta molecule.

With a J-beta primer mix and a sample-barcoded 5' primer, a second PCR ran about 6 to 11 cycles. Every molecule of cDNA carried a tag from a template-switch adaptor with 12 random nucleotides. TCRdb ran MiXCR on the 5' RACE reads and lists one entry per CDR3 protein. The table includes approximately 940,000 distinct CDR3 sequences, roughly 48% detected once. Looked up from germline, CDR1 is DFQATT and CDR2 is SNEGSKA (reference sequence). This CDR3 region has 14 residues. The V and J ends lost 5 bases and 5 bases, in that order; junction bases with no gene match: 9. The sequence was collected from a man aged 30-40 years in good health. Specimen: blood. The rearrangement joins TRBV20-1 to TRBJ1-2; TRBD1 agrees at 9 bases. CDR3 in amino acids: CSAGVGQGNYGYTF. DNA for the CDR3: TGCAGTGCTGGGGTCGGACAGGGGAATTATGGCTACACCTTC.